This T cell receptor beta chain was captured by sequencing in a study of cytomegalovirus exposure and HLA in healthy donors. As for the study in general: Samples from HLA-typed donors yielded 65 million to 85 million unique TCRs in an early data release. Study-wide points: Within the data, a cluster of highly shared sequence variants was likely a sequencing artifact. In a later analysis, TCR beta V- and J-gene trimming showed a link to a missense DCLRE1C variant.

Germline loops: CDR1 SGHTA, CDR2 FQGNSA. This CDR3 region has 15 residues. V was clipped by 2 bases and J by 1 base, with 9 bases between them. Likely unrecorded immune exposures existed in these nominally healthy donors. Comment on this clone: Its target is unknown.

In the PCR, 60 Vbeta and 13 Jbeta primers were used. Assay used: immunoSEQ multiplex PCR; TCRdb lists only in-frame clones, some missing. The sample has 100,000 or so clones. The J gene is TRBJ1-3, the V gene TRBV7-2; no reliable D call. The clonotype originates from a man aged 50-59 years in good health and CMV-seronegative. What was sequenced was PBMCs. CDR3 protein: CASSLLRGSGNTIYF. In DNA form, the CDR3 reads TGTGCCAGCAGCTTATTACGGGGTTCTGGAAACACCATATATTTT.